These 20 T cell receptor beta chains came from one sample sequenced in a study of blood T cell repertoires in COVID-19. Profiled with immunoSEQ multiplex PCR; TCRdb holds only in-frame clones, not every one. The table has about 190,000 clones, around 85% seen once. Material for sequencing was PBMCs or T cells enriched from blood (not recorded which). These receptors were taken from a woman in her 30s who had recovered from COVID-19.

This clone was found a few times. CDR3 region: CASSLNPGQNNQPQHF. The DNA for the CDR3 is TGTGCCAGCAGCTTAAATCCGGGACAGAACAATCAGCCCCAGCATTTT. V is TRBV7-2 and J is TRBJ1-5; 7 bases are a match to TRBD1. The ends lost 2 bases at V and 3 bases at J; junction bases unmatched: 7. Germline values: CDR1 SGHTA, CDR2 FQGNSA. This CDR3 is built from 16 residues.

This chain joins TRBV4-2 and TRBJ1-5; 9 bases are a match to TRBD1. This CDR3 has 20 residues. Germline V gene lookup returns CDR1 LGHNA and CDR2 YNFKEQ. V dropped 0 bases and J dropped 0; count of bases not matched to a gene: 12. This chain's CDR3 is CASSQDQFRTGENSNQPQHF. CDR3 DNA sequence: TGTGCCAGCAGCCAAGATCAATTTAGGACAGGGGAAAATAGCAATCAGCCCCAGCATTTT.

The chain joins TRBV9 to TRBJ1-5, with D uncertain. The length of the CDR3 is 15 residues. V was clipped by 3 bases and J by 0 bases, with 10 bases between them. The V gene's germline CDR1 is SGDLS and CDR2 YYNGEE. The CDR3 DNA reads TGTGCCAGCAGCGAAACAGCATATAGCAATCAGCCCCAGCATTTT. This translates into CASSETAYSNQPQHF.

The gene calls are TRBV7-9 and TRBJ1-4; TRBD1 might be the D (6 bases). Germline assignment: CDR1 SEHNR and CDR2 FQNEAQ (reference sequence). The V end lost 5 bases, the J end lost 5 bases, and 15 bases lay between the germline ends. CDR3 length equals 15 residues. This CDR3 reads CASSVPTGENEKLFF. Here the CDR3 DNA reads TGTGCCAGCAGCGTACCGACAGGCGAGAATGAAAAACTGTTTTTT.

In this sample, this clone turned up once. This sequence joins TRBV18 and TRBJ2-7; D is possibly TRBD2 (5 bases). The CDR3 totals 14 residues. Germline lookup yields CDR1 KGHSH and CDR2 LQKENI. V was shortened by 3 bases and J by 7 bases, with 16 bases between the two germline ends. The CDR3 spells CASSPLPRVGEQYF. The DNA for the CDR3 is TGTGCCAGCTCACCCCTGCCGAGGGTGGGGGAGCAGTACTTC.

The chain employs TRBV28 and TRBJ1-5; TRBD1 matches 10 bases. The germline V gene has CDR1 MDHEN and CDR2 SYDVKM. Trimming cost V 5 bases and J 5 bases; bases outside gene matches: 6. This CDR3 comprises 15 residues. CDR3 DNA sequence: TGTGCCAGCAGTACCCCGGGACAGGGGCATCAGCCCCAGCATTTT. Residues: CASSTPGQGHQPQHF.

This clone came up once. The chain is built from TRBV28 and TRBJ2-4; TRBD1 is a possible D gene (6 bases). The CDR3 covers 16 residues. Germline loops: CDR1 MDHEN, CDR2 SYDVKM. V lost 5 bases to trimming and J lost 4 bases, with 18 bases between them. The CDR3: CASSQTDGTPKNIQYF. The CDR3 DNA reads as TGTGCCAGCAGTCAGACCGACGGGACACCGAAAAACATTCAGTACTTC.

This clone was seen a few times. The J gene is TRBJ1-5, the V gene TRBV6-5; D is unresolved. This CDR3 contains 15 residues. Germline lookup yields CDR1 MNHEY and CDR2 SVGAGI. V lost 8 bases and J 7 bases, leaving 21 bases between the germline ends. This CDR3 is CASREAAQVGQPQHF. The CDR3 region has the DNA TGTGCCAGCCGGGAGGCAGCCCAGGTGGGACAGCCCCAGCATTTT.

This clone was observed at least ten times. V and J are TRBV2 and TRBJ2-2; 9 bases agree with TRBD2. From germline, CDR1 is SNHLY and CDR2 FYNNEI. CDR3 size: 16 residues. Trimming at V came to 6 bases and at J to 5 bases, leaving 10 bases not matched to a gene. CDR3 sequence reads: CASSPLGSGRTGELFF. The CDR3 nucleotides read TGTGCCAGCAGCCCCCTGGGTAGCGGGAGAACCGGGGAGCTGTTTTTT.

V gene TRBV4-2 combines with J gene TRBJ1-5; TRBD1 agrees at 7 bases. The V gene's germline CDR1 is LGHNA and CDR2 YNFKEQ. This CDR3 comprises 15 residues. V shed 2 bases, J shed 1 base, and the junction held 2 bases outside the gene matches. CDR3 amino acids: CASSQLQGSNQPQHF. The DNA of the CDR3 is TGTGCCAGCAGCCAACTACAGGGGAGCAATCAGCCCCAGCATTTT.

The rearrangement links TRBV5-6 to TRBJ2-2, with 11 bases lining up with TRBD1. Trimming removed 5 bases from V and 4 bases from J; junction bases left unmatched: 7. Germline values: CDR1 SGHDT, CDR2 YYEEEE. This CDR3 is built from 16 residues. The CDR3 DNA follows: TGTGCCAGCAGTTCCGGGACAGGGGGTGGCACCGGGGAGCTGTTTTTT. Translating it yields CASSSGTGGGTGELFF.

The V and J genes are TRBV5-4 and TRBJ2-7, with TRBD2 matching 12 bases. CDR1 SGHNT and CDR2 YYREEE come from the germline V gene (reference sequence). This CDR3 region has 15 residues. J lost 7 bases, V lost 3 bases, and 8 bases had no gene match. Here the CDR3 DNA reads TGTGCCAGCAGCTCAACCCGGACTAGCGGGATTGAGCAGTACTTC. It codes for CASSSTRTSGIEQYF.

The chain carries TRBV25-1 and TRBJ2-7; TRBD1 might be the D (6 bases). The CDR3 length is 16 residues. CDR1 is MGHDK and CDR2 is SYGVNS in the germline V gene. Trimming removed 3 bases from V and 3 bases from J, with 18 bases in between. This CDR3 is CASSDEGVGSLYEQYF. The CDR3 region has the DNA TGTGCCAGCAGTGACGAGGGGGTAGGGTCCCTCTACGAGCAGTACTTC.

This chain links TRBV5-1 with TRBJ2-2; D is undetermined. This CDR3 is built from 17 residues. V was pared by 0 bases and J by 3 bases, with 15 bases between. Germline-derived CDR1 and CDR2 are SGHRS and YFSETQ. Here the CDR3 reads CASSLAAQVWYTGELFF. The CDR3 nucleotides read TGCGCCAGCAGCTTGGCCGCTCAGGTTTGGTACACCGGGGAGCTGTTTTTT.

This clone was counted only a few times. The chain couples TRBV5-1 to TRBJ2-1; perhaps TRBD2 as D (7 bases). This CDR3 spans 17 amino acids. CDR1 is SGHRS, CDR2 YFSETQ, per germline. Deletions cut 0 bases from V and 6 bases from J, with 19 bases between. DNA for the CDR3: TGCGCCAGCAGCTTGGGGGGACTAAAGGACAGAAGCAATGAGCAGTTCTTC. As protein: CASSLGGLKDRSNEQFF.

This clone was observed a handful of times. The chain joins TRBV9 to TRBJ2-5, with D possibly being TRBD1 (6 bases). The germline V and J ends were trimmed by 4 bases and 7 bases, with 14 bases remaining between them. The germline CDR1 and CDR2 sequences are SGDLS and YYNGEE. The CDR3 loop spans 13 amino acids. The CDR3 region has the DNA TGTGCCAGCAGCCCGCAGGGGTATGGGACCCAGTACTTC. It is translated as CASSPQGYGTQYF.

This rearrangement joins TRBV10-3 to TRBJ1-1, with TRBD1 matching 7 bases. J was trimmed by 5 bases and V by 8 bases; bases with no gene match: 8. From germline, CDR1 is ENHRY and CDR2 SYGVKD. The length of the CDR3 is 13 residues. CDR3 sequence (DNA): TGTGCCATCGGACAGGTCTTTGAGACTGAAGCTTTCTTT. This gives the protein CAIGQVFETEAFF.

This chain uses TRBV24-1 with TRBJ2-3; 9 nucleotides match TRBD1. Germline V gives CDR1 KGHDR, CDR2 SFDVKD. This CDR3 region has 16 residues. The V segment lost 4 bases and the J segment 7 bases; nucleotides outside the gene matches: 11. As DNA, the CDR3 is TGTGCCACCAGTGACACGGGACAGGGTAGTTTGTATACGCAGTATTTT. Amino acids: CATSDTGQGSLYTQYF.

This clone was found a few times. The J gene is TRBJ1-1, the V gene TRBV19, with 10 bases matching TRBD1. The CDR3 has 14 residues. The germline CDR1 and CDR2 sequences are LNHDA and SQIVND (reference sequence). V shed 6 bases, J shed 2 bases, and the junction held 3 bases outside the gene matches. The chain's CDR3 is CASRRQGANTEAFF. Written as DNA, the CDR3 is TGTGCCAGTAGAAGACAGGGGGCAAACACTGAAGCTTTCTTT.

This chain joins TRBV9 and TRBJ2-4; D is unresolved. The CDR3 totals 16 residues. V dropped 0 bases and J dropped 0 bases, with 10 bases sitting between them. Germline CDR1 SGDLS, CDR2 YYNGEE. CDR3 in amino acids: CASSVGAPVAKNIQYF. The CDR3 coding sequence is TGTGCCAGCAGCGTAGGGGCCCCCGTAGCCAAAAACATTCAGTACTTC. Full variable domain (missing parts from reference TRBV9 and TRBJ2-4): DSGVTQTPKHLITATGQRVTLRCSPRSGDLSVYWYQQSLDQGLQFLIQYYNGEERAKGNILERFSAQQFPDLHSELNLSSLELGDSALYFCASSVGAPVAKNIQYFGAGTRLSVL.